The clone carrying this TCR beta chain was recorded a few times. This sample is part of a study of blood T cell repertoires in COVID-19. The wider study: Material from acute and convalescent COVID-19 was sourced from the United States, Italy and Spain. T cells, B-cell-depleted T cells, or PBMCs supplied cDNA or gDNA.

CDR3 size: 14 residues. Germline V lookup: CDR1 SGHRS, CDR2 YFSETQ. Trimming cost V 4 bases and J 0 bases, with 10 bases left between them. Original processing methods: From reference gene primer amplification, estimates of nucleated cell counts were derived. Here immunoSEQ multiplex PCR was the method, and the copy in TCRdb shows in-frame clones only, minus some. V, J and clone size are those of that table, while D and trimming were read from the DNA. The table shows about 82,000 clones, with about four fifths occurring only once. Sequencing input: peripheral blood. The receptor's source is a woman between 40 and 55 years old with active or convalescent COVID-19. This chain links TRBV5-1 with TRBJ1-1, with D tentatively TRBD1 (5 bases). CDR3 protein: CASSPGHMNTEAFF. Here the CDR3 DNA reads TGCGCCAGCAGCCCTGGACACATGAACACTGAAGCTTTCTTT.